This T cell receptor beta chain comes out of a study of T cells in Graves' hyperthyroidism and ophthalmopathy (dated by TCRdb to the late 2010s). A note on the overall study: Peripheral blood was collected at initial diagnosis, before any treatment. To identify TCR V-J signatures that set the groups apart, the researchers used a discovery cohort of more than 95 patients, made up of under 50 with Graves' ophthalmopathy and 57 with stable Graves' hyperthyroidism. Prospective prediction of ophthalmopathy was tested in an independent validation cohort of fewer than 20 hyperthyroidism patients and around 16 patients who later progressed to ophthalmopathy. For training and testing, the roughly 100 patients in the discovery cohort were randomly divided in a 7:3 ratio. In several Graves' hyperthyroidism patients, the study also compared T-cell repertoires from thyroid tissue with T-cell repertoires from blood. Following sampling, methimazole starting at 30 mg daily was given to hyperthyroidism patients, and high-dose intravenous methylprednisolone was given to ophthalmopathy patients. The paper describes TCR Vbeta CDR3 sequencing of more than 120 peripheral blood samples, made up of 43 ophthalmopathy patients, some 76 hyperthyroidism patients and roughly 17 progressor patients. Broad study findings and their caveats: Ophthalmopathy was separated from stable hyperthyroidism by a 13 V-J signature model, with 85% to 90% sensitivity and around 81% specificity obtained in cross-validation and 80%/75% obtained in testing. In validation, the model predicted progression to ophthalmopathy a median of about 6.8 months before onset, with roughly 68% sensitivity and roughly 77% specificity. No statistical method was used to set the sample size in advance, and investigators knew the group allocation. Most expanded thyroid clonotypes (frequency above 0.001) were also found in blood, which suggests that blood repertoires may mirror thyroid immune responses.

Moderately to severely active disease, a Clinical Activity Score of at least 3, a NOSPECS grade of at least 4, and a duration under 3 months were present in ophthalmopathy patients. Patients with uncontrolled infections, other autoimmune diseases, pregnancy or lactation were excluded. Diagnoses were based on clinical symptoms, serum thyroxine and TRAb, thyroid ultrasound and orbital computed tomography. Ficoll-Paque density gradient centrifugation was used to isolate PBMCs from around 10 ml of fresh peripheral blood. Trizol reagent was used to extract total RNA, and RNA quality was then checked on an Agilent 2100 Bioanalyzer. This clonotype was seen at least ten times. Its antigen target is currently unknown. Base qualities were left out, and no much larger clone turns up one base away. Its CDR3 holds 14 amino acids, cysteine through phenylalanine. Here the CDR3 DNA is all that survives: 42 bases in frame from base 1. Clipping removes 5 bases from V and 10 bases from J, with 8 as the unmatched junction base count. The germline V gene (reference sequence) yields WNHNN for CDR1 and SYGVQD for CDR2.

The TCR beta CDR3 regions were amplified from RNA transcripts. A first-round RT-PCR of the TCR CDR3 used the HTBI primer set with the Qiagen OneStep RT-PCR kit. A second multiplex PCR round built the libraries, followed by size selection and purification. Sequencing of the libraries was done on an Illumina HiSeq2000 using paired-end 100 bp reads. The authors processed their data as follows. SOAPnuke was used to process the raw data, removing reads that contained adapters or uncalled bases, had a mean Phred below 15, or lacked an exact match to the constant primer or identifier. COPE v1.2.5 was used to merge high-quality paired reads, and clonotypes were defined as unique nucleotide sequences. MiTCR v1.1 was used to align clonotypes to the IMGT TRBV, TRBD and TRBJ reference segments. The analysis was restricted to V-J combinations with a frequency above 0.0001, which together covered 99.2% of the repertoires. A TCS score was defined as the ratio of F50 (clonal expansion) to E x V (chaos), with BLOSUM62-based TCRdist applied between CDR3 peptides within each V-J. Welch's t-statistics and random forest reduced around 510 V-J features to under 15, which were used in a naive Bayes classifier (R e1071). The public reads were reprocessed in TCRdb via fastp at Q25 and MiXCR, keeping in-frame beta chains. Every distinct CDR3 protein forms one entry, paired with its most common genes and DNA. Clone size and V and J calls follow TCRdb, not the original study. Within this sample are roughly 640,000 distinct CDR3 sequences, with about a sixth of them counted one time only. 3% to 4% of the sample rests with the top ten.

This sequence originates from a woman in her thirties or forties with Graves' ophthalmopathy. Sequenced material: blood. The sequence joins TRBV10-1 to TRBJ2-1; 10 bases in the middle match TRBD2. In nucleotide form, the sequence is TGCGCCAGCAGTTCTAGCGGGAGTTTGAAAGAGCAGTTCTTC. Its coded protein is CASSSSGSLKEQFF.